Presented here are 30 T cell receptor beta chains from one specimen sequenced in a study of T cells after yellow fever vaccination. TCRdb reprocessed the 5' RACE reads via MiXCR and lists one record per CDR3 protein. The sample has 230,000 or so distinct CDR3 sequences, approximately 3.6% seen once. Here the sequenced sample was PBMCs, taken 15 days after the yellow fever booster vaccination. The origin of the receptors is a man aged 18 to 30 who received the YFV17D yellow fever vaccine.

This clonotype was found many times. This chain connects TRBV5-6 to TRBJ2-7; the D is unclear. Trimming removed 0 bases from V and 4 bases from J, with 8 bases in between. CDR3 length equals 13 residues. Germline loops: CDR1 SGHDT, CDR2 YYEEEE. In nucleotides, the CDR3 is TGTGCCAGCAGCTTGGCCGGCCATTACGAGCAGTACGTC. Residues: CASSLAGHYEQYV.

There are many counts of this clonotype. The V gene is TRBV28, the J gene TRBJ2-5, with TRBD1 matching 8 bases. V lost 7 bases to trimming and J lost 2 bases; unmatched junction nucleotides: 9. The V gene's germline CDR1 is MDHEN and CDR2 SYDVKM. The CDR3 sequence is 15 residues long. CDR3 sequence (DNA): TGTGCCAGCACCAACTACAGGGGGAGTCAAGAGACCCAGTACTTC. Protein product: CASTNYRGSQETQYF.

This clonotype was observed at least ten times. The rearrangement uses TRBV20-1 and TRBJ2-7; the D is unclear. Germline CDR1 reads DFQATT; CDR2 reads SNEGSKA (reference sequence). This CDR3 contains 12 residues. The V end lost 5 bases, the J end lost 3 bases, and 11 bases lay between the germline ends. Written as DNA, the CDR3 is TGCAGTGCTTCGGACGATCTCTACGAGCAGTACTTC. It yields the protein CSASDDLYEQYF.

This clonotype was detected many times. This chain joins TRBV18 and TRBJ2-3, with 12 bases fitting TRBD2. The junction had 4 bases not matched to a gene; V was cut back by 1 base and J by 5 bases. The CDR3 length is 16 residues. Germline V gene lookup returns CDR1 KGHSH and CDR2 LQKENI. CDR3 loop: CASSPLTSGGKDTQYF. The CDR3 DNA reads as TGTGCCAGCTCACCACTAACTAGCGGGGGGAAAGATACGCAGTATTTT.

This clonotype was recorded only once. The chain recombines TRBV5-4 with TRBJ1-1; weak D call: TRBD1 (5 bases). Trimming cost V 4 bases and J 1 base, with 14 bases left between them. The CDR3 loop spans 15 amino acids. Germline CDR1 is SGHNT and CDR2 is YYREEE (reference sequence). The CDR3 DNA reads TGTGCCAGCAGCCGCTCGGGCAGGGCGAACACTGAAGCTTTCTTT. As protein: CASSRSGRANTEAFF.

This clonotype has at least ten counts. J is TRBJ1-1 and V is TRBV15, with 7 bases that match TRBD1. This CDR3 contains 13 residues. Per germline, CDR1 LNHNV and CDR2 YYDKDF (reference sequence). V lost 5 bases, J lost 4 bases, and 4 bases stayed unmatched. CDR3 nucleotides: TGTGCCACCAGCGGGGACAGACTCACTGAAGCTTTCTTT. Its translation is CATSGDRLTEAFF.

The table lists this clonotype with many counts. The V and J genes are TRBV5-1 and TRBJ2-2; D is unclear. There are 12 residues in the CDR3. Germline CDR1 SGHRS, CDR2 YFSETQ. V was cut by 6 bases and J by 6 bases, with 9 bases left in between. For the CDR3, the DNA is TGCGCCAGCACCATAGTTCCCGGGGAGCTGTTTTTT. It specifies CASTIVPGELFF.

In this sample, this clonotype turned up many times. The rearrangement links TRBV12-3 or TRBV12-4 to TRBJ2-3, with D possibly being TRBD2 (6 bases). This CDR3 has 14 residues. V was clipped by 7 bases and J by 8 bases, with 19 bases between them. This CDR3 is CASISGTPPGTQYF. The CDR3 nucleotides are TGTGCCAGCATCTCCGGGACTCCGCCCGGTACGCAGTATTTT.

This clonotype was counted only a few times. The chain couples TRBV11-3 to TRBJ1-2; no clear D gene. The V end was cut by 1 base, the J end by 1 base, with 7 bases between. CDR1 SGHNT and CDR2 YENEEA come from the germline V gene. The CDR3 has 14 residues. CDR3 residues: CASSLVQVNYGYTF. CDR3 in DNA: TGTGCCAGCAGCTTAGTCCAGGTTAACTATGGCTACACCTTC.

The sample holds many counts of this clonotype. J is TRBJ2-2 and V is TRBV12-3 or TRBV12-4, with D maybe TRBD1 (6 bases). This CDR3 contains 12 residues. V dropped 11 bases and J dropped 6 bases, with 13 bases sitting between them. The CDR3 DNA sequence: TGTGCCGAGGGGACACCGGCCGGGGAGCTGTTTTTT. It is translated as CAEGTPAGELFF.

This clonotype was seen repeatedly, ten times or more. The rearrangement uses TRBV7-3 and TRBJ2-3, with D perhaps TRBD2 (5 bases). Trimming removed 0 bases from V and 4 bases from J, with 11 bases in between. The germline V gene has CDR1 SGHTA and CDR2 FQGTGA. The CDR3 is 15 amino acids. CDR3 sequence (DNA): TGTGCCAGCAGCTTAACGCGGGTTGTGTCAGATACGCAGTATTTT. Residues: CASSLTRVVSDTQYF. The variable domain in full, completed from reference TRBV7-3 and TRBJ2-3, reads GAGVSQTPSNKVTEKGKYVELRCDPISGHTALYWYRQSLGQGPEFLIYFQGTGAADDSGLPNDRFFAVRPEGSVSTLKIQRTERGDSAVYLCASSLTRVVSDTQYFGPGTRLTVL.

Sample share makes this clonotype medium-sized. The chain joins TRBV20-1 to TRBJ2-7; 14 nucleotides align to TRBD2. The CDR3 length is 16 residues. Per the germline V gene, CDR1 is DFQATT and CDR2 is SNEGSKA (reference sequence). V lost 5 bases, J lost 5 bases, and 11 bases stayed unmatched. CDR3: CSASTSGGAGFNEQYF. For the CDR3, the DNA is TGCAGTGCTTCGACTAGCGGGGGGGCCGGTTTTAACGAGCAGTACTTC.

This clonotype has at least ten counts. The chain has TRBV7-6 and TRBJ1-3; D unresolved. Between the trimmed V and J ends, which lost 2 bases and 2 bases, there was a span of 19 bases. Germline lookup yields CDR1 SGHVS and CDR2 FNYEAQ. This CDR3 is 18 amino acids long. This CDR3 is CASSLKSRRLYTGNTIYF. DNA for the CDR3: TGTGCCAGCAGCTTAAAATCAAGACGGTTGTATACTGGAAACACCATATATTTT.

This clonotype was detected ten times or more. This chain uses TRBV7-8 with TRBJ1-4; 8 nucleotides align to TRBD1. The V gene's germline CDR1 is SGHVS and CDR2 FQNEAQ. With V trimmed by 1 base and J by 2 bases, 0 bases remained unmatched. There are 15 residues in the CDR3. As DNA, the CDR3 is TGTGCCAGCAGCTTAGGGACAGGGACTAATGAAAAACTGTTTTTT. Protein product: CASSLGTGTNEKLFF.

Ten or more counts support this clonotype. CDR3 protein: CATPAALHGYTF. The CDR3 DNA reads TGTGCCACCCCGGCAGCGTTGCATGGCTACACCTTC. J is TRBJ1-2 and V is TRBV24-1; no definite D call. The CDR3 runs to 12 residues. V was shortened by 9 bases and J by 6 bases, with 13 bases between the two germline ends. Germline lookup yields CDR1 KGHDR and CDR2 SFDVKD.

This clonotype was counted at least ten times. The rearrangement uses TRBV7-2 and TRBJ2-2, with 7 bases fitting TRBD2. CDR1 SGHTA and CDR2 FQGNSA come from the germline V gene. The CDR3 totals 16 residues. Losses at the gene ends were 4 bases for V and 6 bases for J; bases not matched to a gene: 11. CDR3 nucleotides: TGTGCCAGCAGCTCCCCGGGGAGGGTAGTCGCCGGGGAGCTGTTTTTT. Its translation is CASSSPGRVVAGELFF.

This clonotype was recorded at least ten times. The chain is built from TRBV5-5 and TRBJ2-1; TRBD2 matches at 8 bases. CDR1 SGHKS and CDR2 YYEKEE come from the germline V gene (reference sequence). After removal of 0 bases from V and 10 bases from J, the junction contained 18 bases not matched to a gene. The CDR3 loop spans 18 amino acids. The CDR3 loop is CASSLGSESGLVSPEQFF. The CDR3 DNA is TGTGCCAGCAGCTTGGGTAGTGAGTCGGGACTAGTTTCCCCGGAGCAGTTCTTC.

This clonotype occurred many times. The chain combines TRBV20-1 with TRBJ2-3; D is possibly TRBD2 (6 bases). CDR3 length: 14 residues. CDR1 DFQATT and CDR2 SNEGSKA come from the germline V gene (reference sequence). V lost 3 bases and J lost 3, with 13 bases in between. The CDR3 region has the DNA TGCAGTGCTAGGACGGGGCTAGCGACAGATACGCAGTATTTT. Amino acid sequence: CSARTGLATDTQYF.

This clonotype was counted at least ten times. CDR3 amino acids: CASSLRRRRAGHQETQYF. The CDR3 DNA sequence: TGTGCCAGCAGCTTAAGGCGGAGGCGCGCTGGGCACCAAGAGACCCAGTACTTC. The J gene is TRBJ2-5, the V gene TRBV7-2; the D gene is possibly TRBD2 (5 bases). V dropped 2 bases and J dropped 0 bases, with 19 bases sitting between them. The CDR3 spans 18 residues. Looked up from germline, CDR1 is SGHTA and CDR2 is FQGNSA. The full variable domain, with the rest looked up from reference TRBV7-2 and TRBJ2-5, is GAGVSQSPSNKVTEKGKDVELRCDPISGHTALYWYRQSLGQGLEFLIYFQGNSAPDKSGLPSDRFSAERTGGSVSTLTIQRTQQEDSAVYLCASSLRRRRAGHQETQYFGPGTRLLVL.

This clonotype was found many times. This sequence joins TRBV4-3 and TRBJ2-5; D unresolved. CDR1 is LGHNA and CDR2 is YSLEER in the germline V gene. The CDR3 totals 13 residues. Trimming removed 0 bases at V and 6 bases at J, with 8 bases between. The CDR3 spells CASSQENMQTQYF. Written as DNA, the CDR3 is TGCGCCAGCAGCCAAGAGAACATGCAGACCCAGTACTTC.

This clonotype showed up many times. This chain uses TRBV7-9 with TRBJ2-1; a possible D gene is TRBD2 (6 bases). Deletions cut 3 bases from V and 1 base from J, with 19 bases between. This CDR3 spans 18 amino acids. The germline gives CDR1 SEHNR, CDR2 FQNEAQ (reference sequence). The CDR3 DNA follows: TGTGCCAGCAGCTTTGGAAGGGGATCGGCGGGGTCCTACAATGAGCAGTTCTTC. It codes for CASSFGRGSAGSYNEQFF.

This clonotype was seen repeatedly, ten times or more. The CDR3 nucleotides read TGTGCCAGCAGCATCCGGGACAGGGTGTACGAAAAACTGTTTTTT. It is translated as CASSIRDRVYEKLFF. The J gene is TRBJ1-4, the V gene TRBV7-9; TRBD1 matches 9 bases. Germline V gene data show CDR1 as SEHNR and CDR2 as FQNEAQ (reference sequence). V was clipped by 5 bases and J by 8 bases; unmatched bases: 9. The CDR3 is 15 amino acids.

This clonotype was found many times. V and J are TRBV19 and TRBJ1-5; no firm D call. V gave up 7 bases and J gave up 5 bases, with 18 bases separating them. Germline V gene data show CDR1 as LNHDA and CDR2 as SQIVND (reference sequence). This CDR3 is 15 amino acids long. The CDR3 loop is CASKIGELGDQPQHF. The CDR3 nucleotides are TGTGCCAGTAAAATCGGGGAACTGGGTGATCAGCCCCAGCATTTT.

For the CDR3, the DNA is TGTGCCAGCATCCCGGGACTCGACCGGGGGGAGACCCAGTACTTC. It translates to CASIPGLDRGETQYF. The chain employs TRBV12-3 or TRBV12-4 and TRBJ2-5; the D gene is possibly TRBD2 (6 bases). Trimming pared 7 bases from V and 5 bases from J, leaving 20 bases between. There are 15 residues in the CDR3.

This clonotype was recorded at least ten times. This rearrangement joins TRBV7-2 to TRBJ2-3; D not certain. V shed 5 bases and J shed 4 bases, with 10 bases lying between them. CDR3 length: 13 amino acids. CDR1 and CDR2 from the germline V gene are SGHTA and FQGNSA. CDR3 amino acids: CASSGPPPDTQYF. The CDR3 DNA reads TGTGCCAGCAGCGGCCCTCCCCCAGATACGCAGTATTTT.

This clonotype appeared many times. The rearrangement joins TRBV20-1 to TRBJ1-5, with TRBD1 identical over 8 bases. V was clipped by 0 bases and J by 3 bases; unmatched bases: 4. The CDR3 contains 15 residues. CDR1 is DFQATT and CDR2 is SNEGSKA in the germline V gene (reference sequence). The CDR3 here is CSARERDRFNQPQHF. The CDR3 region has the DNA TGCAGTGCTAGAGAAAGGGACAGGTTCAATCAGCCCCAGCATTTT.

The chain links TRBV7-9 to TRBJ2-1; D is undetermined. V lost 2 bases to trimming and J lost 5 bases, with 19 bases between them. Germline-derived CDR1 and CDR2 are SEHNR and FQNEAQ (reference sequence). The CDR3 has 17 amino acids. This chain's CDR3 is CASSLSPGARSDNEQFF. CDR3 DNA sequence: TGTGCCAGCAGCTTAAGTCCAGGAGCTCGATCGGACAATGAGCAGTTCTTC.

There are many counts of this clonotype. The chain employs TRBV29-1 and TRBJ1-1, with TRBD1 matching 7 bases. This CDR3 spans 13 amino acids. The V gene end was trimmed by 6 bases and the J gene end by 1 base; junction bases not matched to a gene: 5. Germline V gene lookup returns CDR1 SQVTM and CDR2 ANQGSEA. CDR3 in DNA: TGCAGCGTGGAGGGACAGCAGAACACTGAAGCTTTCTTT. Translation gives CSVEGQQNTEAFF.

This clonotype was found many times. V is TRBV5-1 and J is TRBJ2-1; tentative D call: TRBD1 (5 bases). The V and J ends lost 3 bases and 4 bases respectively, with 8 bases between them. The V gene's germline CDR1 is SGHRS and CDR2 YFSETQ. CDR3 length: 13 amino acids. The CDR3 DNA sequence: TGCGCCAGCAGCTCGACAGTTTACAATGAGCAGTTCTTC. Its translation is CASSSTVYNEQFF.

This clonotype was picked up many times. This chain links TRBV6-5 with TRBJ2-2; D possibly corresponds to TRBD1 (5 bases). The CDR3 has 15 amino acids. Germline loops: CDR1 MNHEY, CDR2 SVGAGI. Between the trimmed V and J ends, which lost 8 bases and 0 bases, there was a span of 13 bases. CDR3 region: CASWSAGTNTGELFF. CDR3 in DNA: TGTGCCAGCTGGTCCGCAGGGACGAACACCGGGGAGCTGTTTTTT.